This is a list of T cell receptor beta chains from one sample in a study of OX40 agonist ivuxolimab in advanced cancers. Sequenced by immunoSEQ multiplex PCR; TCRdb stores in-frame clones only, minus some. The sample shows over 55,000 clones, roughly 81% of them seen only once. Sequenced material: CD4+ or CD8+ T cells sorted from blood, taken in a trial of the OX40 agonist ivuxolimab. The origin of the receptors is an adult with an advanced solid tumor such as melanoma, head and neck, liver or kidney cancer. CDR3s include the opening cysteine and the closing phenylalanine or tryptophan. The order of the fields is J gene, clone size, V gene, D gene, CDR3 DNA, CDR3 protein. D genes are given only for firm matches. Size is stated for part of the rows, as once, few or many counts, or as a class when the clone is expanded.

>TRBJ2-6|-|TRBV6-1|TRBD1
TGTGCCAGCAGTGAAGCTACAGGGGCTGGGGCCAACGTCCTGACTTTC
CASSEATGAGANVLTF
>TRBJ2-1|-|TRBV6-5|TRBD2
TGTGCCAGCAGCCCATTGGGGGGGTACAATGAGCAGTTCTTC
CASSPLGGYNEQFF
>TRBJ1-1|-|TRBV15|-
TGTGCCACCAGCAGGGATCCGCATCTGTATCAAAACACTGAAGCTTTCTTT
CATSRDPHLYQNTEAFF
>TRBJ1-2|few|TRBV27|TRBD1
TGTGCCAGCAGTTTACGACAGGGGAACGGCTACACCTTC
CASSLRQGNGYTF
>TRBJ2-1|few|TRBV2|TRBD2
TGTGCCAGCAGCCCCCCCGGGGCGGGAGTCAATGAGCAGTTCTTC
CASSPPGAGVNEQFF
>TRBJ2-1|-|TRBV5-1|TRBD1
TGCGCCAGCAGCTCTACGGACAGGTTCAATGAGCAGTTCTTC
CASSSTDRFNEQFF
>TRBJ2-7|-|TRBV4-3|TRBD2
TGCGCCAGCAGCCTTTTAGCTAGCGGGAGAAAGTACGAGCAGTACTTC
CASSLLASGRKYEQYF
>TRBJ2-5|-|TRBV7-3|TRBD2
TGTGCCAGCAGCTTAACGGGAACAGCGGGAGGGGAGACCCAGTACTTC
CASSLTGTAGGETQYF
>TRBJ2-3|-|TRBV29-1|-
TGCAGCGTAGATACGCAGTATTTT
CSVDTQYF
>TRBJ1-2|-|TRBV22-1|-
TGTCCTGGGAGCGGGAGAAAGACCTATGGCTACACCTTC
CPGSGRKTYGYTF
>TRBJ1-1|-|TRBV5-1|-
TGCGCCAGCAGCTTGGGGGGAGGCACTGAAGCTTTCTTT
CASSLGGGTEAFF
>TRBJ2-5|-|TRBV4-3|TRBD2
TGCGCCAGCAGCCAAGTCCCGGGACTAGCGGAAGAGACCCAGTACTTC
CASSQVPGLAEETQYF
>TRBJ1-3|-|TRBV7-2|TRBD1
TGTGCCAGCAGTCTCGGACAGGCTGGAAACACCATATATTTT
CASSLGQAGNTIYF
>TRBJ2-7|-|TRBV7-7|-
TGTGCCAGCAGCCCGACGGGGAGCTCCTACGAGCAGTACTTC
CASSPTGSSYEQYF
>TRBJ1-2|few|TRBV6-1|-
TGTGCCAGCACAGCGCCCAGGGGCTACACCTTC
CASTAPRGYTF
>TRBJ2-2|-|TRBV7-9|-
TGTGCCAGCAGCTTTTCAGTGAACACCGGGGAGCTGTTTTTT
CASSFSVNTGELFF
>TRBJ1-2|-|TRBV14|-
TGTGCCAGCAGCCAAGATCAAAACAGACTCTCGTATGGCTACACCTTC
CASSQDQNRLSYGYTF
>TRBJ2-5|-|TRBV2|-
TGTGCCAGCATTCGGATTAGCCAAGAGACCCAGTACTTC
CASIRISQETQYF
>TRBJ2-7|-|TRBV27|TRBD1
TGTGCCAGCAGGGGGACAGGGAACCGCGAGCAGTACTTC
CASRGTGNREQYF
>TRBJ2-1|few|TRBV5-1|-
TGCGCCAGCAGCTTTGGTGGGAGCAATGAGCAGTTCTTC
CASSFGGSNEQFF
>TRBJ2-2|many|TRBV5-6|-
TGTGCCAGCAGCTTGGGGGAAGCCGGGGAGCTGTTTTTT
CASSLGEAGELFF
>TRBJ1-4|-|TRBV7-9|TRBD1
TGTGCCAGCAGCCCCCCGACAGGGGGCAAAAGTGAAAAACTGTTTTTT
CASSPPTGGKSEKLFF
>TRBJ1-1|-|TRBV11-1|-
TGTGCCAGCAGCGACCTAGCTGAAGCTTTCTTT
CASSDLAEAFF
>TRBJ2-7|-|TRBV6-5|-
TGTGCCAGCAGTTACAATCTAGGGGACTACGAGCAGTACTTC
CASSYNLGDYEQYF
>TRBJ2-1|once|TRBV7-2|-
TGTGCCAGCACCAACCCCTCGGAGGATGAGCAGTTCTTC
CASTNPSEDEQFF
>TRBJ1-2|-|TRBV7-2|-
TGTGCCAGCAGCTTATCGGCGGGAAAAGACTATGGCTACACCTTC
CASSLSAGKDYGYTF
>TRBJ2-7|-|TRBV23-1|TRBD2
TGCGCCAGCAGCCAGGGACTAGCGGGAGTATCCCCCTACGAGCAGTACTTC
CASSQGLAGVSPYEQYF
>TRBJ2-2|-|TRBV5-4|TRBD1
TGTGCCAGCAGTCCTGGACAGGGGTGGCCCGGGGAGCTGTTTTTT
CASSPGQGWPGELFF
>TRBJ2-7|-|TRBV19|-
TGTGCCAGTAGTATTGTGGGTCCCCCCTCACCCTACGAGCAGTACTTC
CASSIVGPPSPYEQYF
>TRBJ2-7|-|TRBV11-3|TRBD2
TGTGCCAGCAGCCGGGGACTAGCGGGGGCCTACGAGCAGTACTTC
CASSRGLAGAYEQYF
>TRBJ1-1|-|TRBV7-9|-
TGTGCCAGCAGCTTAGAAGGGAACACTGAAGCTTTCTTT
CASSLEGNTEAFF
>TRBJ2-2|-|TRBV5-1|TRBD2
TGCGCCAGCAGCGGACTAGCGGGATCAATCGGGGAGCTGTTTTTT
CASSGLAGSIGELFF
>TRBJ2-3|-|TRBV7-9|-
TGTGCCAGCAGCTTAGCGAGCACAGATACGCAGTATTTT
CASSLASTDTQYF
>TRBJ1-5|few|TRBV19|TRBD1
TGTGCCAGTAGTATCGGTGACAGGGGACGTCAGCCCCAGCATTTT
CASSIGDRGRQPQHF
>TRBJ2-2|-|TRBV5-1|TRBD2
TGCGCCAGCAGCCAAAGCGGGGGAGGTAACACCGGGGAGCTGTTTTTT
CASSQSGGGNTGELFF
>TRBJ2-1|-|TRBV4-2|-
TGTGCCAGCAGCCAAGATAAACTAAACAATGAGCAGTTCTTC
CASSQDKLNNEQFF
>TRBJ1-3|-|TRBV7-9|-
TGTGCCAGCAGCGCGAACTCTGGAAACACCATATATTTT
CASSANSGNTIYF
>TRBJ1-1|-|TRBV5-4|TRBD1
TGTGCCAGCAGCAACAGGGGTTTGTACACTGAAGCTTTCTTT
CASSNRGLYTEAFF
>TRBJ1-2|-|TRBV11-3|TRBD1
TGTGCCAGCAGCCCCCGGGACAGCTTATTCGGCTATGGCTACACCTTC
CASSPRDSLFGYGYTF
>TRBJ2-6|once|TRBV7-3|-
TGTGCCAGCAGCTTAAGTTTGCGGGGAGGCTCTGGGGCCAACGTCCTGACTTTC
CASSLSLRGGSGANVLTF
>TRBJ2-1|-|TRBV7-9|TRBD2
TGTGCCAGCAGCTTATCGCTAGCGGGGGGGCTATACAATGAGCAGTTCTTC
CASSLSLAGGLYNEQFF
>TRBJ2-2|-|TRBV7-2|-
TGTGCCAGCAGCTTTTATAGGCGAATGAACACCGGGGAGCTGTTTTTT
CASSFYRRMNTGELFF
>TRBJ1-2|few|TRBV2|TRBD1
TGTGCCAGCACGGGGACAGGGCAGGGCTACACCTTC
CASTGTGQGYTF
>TRBJ2-1|once|TRBV7-3|TRBD1
TGTGCCAGCAGCTGGAACAGGGGAACTTACAATGAGCAGTTCTTC
CASSWNRGTYNEQFF
>TRBJ2-5|-|TRBV2|-
TGTGCCAGCAGTTACCAAGAGACCCAGTACTTC
CASSYQETQYF
>TRBJ1-6|-|TRBV2|TRBD1
TGTGCCAGCAGGCTGACAGGGCGGGATTCACCCCTCCACTTT
CASRLTGRDSPLHF
>TRBJ1-5|-|TRBV29-1|-
TGCAGCGTTGTTGGGGGAAACAATCAGCCCCAGCATTTT
CSVVGGNNQPQHF
>TRBJ2-3|few|TRBV7-3|-
TGTGCCAGCAGCTTAGCGGGTGGCACAGATACGCAGTATTTT
CASSLAGGTDTQYF
>TRBJ1-1|few|TRBV19|-
TGTGCCAGTAAGTTTGGCCAGGAGACGTTGAACACTGAAGCTTTCTTT
CASKFGQETLNTEAFF
>TRBJ1-5|-|TRBV19|TRBD1
TGTGCCAGTAGTATTTGGACAGGGGGGTCTGGCAATCAGCCCCAGCATTTT
CASSIWTGGSGNQPQHF